Listed below are T cell receptor beta chains from one sample, sequenced in a study of blood T cell repertoires in COVID-19. Assay used: immunoSEQ multiplex PCR; TCRdb lists only in-frame clones, some missing. This repertoire shows nearly 110,000 clones, about 80% found once; its top ten account for over 4%. Material for sequencing was peripheral blood. Source of these receptors: an older man with acute or convalescent COVID-19. CDR3s include the opening cysteine and the closing phenylalanine or tryptophan. A D gene is named only where the DNA matches it firmly. Size values are once, few and many counts, or a class for expanded clones, and some rows have none.

clone size: .; J gene: TRBJ2-5; V gene: TRBV29-1; D gene: .; CDR3 DNA: TGCAGCGCCGAACCAGGGGCTCGGGAGACCCAGTACTTC; CDR3 protein: CSAEPGARETQYF
clone size: .; J gene: TRBJ2-2; V gene: TRBV9; D gene: .; CDR3 DNA: TGTGCCAGCAGCGTCTCTACTAGCACCGGGGAGCTGTTTTTT; CDR3 protein: CASSVSTSTGELFF
clone size: .; J gene: TRBJ1-1; V gene: TRBV11-2; D gene: TRBD1; CDR3 DNA: TGTGCCAGCAGCTTAGGACAGGGGGCTAAATCTTTCTTT; CDR3 protein: CASSLGQGAKSFF
clone size: .; J gene: TRBJ2-2; V gene: TRBV2; D gene: TRBD2; CDR3 DNA: TGTGCCACCCGACTAGCGGGGGGCGCGAACACCGGGGAGCTGTTTTTT; CDR3 protein: CATRLAGGANTGELFF
clone size: .; J gene: TRBJ1-6; V gene: TRBV7-6; D gene: TRBD1; CDR3 DNA: TGTGCCAGCAGCTTAGGGACAGGGATGACGGCTTCACCCCTCCACTTT; CDR3 protein: CASSLGTGMTASPLHF
clone size: .; J gene: TRBJ2-2; V gene: TRBV7-7; D gene: .; CDR3 DNA: TGTGCCAGCAGCGCTCGACTAGATTCGGGCGCCGGGGAGCTGTTTTTT; CDR3 protein: CASSARLDSGAGELFF
clone size: .; J gene: TRBJ2-1; V gene: TRBV5-1; D gene: TRBD2; CDR3 DNA: TGCGCCAGCAGAAACTTGGGGCTAGCGGGGGACAATGAGCAGTTCTTC; CDR3 protein: CASRNLGLAGDNEQFF
clone size: .; J gene: TRBJ2-2; V gene: TRBV5-1; D gene: TRBD1; CDR3 DNA: TGCGCCAGCAGTTGGGACAGGGAGAACACCGGGGAGCTGTTTTTT; CDR3 protein: CASSWDRENTGELFF
clone size: .; J gene: TRBJ2-1; V gene: TRBV11-2; D gene: .; CDR3 DNA: TGTGCCAGCAGCTTAGCAGGTCCCCTGGGCAATGAGCAGTTCTTC; CDR3 protein: CASSLAGPLGNEQFF
clone size: .; J gene: TRBJ2-1; V gene: TRBV21-1; D gene: .; CDR3 DNA: TGTGCCAGCAGCAAAGAATGGTCAGACAGGGGGTCATCCTACAATGAGCAGTTCTTC; CDR3 protein: CASSKEWSDRGSSYNEQFF
clone size: .; J gene: TRBJ1-6; V gene: TRBV24-1; D gene: TRBD1; CDR3 DNA: TGTGCCACCAGTGAGTGGACAGGCCCTCTTCCACCCCTCCACTTT; CDR3 protein: CATSEWTGPLPPLHF
clone size: .; J gene: TRBJ1-5; V gene: TRBV6-5; D gene: TRBD1; CDR3 DNA: TGTGCCAGCAGTCCCGACAGGGGAAGTCAGCCCCAGCATTTT; CDR3 protein: CASSPDRGSQPQHF
clone size: few; J gene: TRBJ2-7; V gene: TRBV5-1; D gene: TRBD1; CDR3 DNA: TGCGCCAGCAGCCGGGACAGCGTAGGATACGAGCAGTACTTC; CDR3 protein: CASSRDSVGYEQYF
clone size: .; J gene: TRBJ2-4; V gene: TRBV11-2; D gene: .; CDR3 DNA: TGTGCCAGCAGCTTAGGAGAAAACATTCAGTACTTC; CDR3 protein: CASSLGENIQYF
clone size: once; J gene: TRBJ2-7; V gene: TRBV6-2/TRBV6-3; D gene: TRBD1; CDR3 DNA: TGTGCCAGCAGTTCCAGGGGACAGGGAATTAGGTACTTC; CDR3 protein: CASSSRGQGIRYF
clone size: .; J gene: TRBJ2-3; V gene: TRBV7-3; D gene: .; CDR3 DNA: TGTGCCAGCAGTACCCCCGGGGATACGCAGTATTTT; CDR3 protein: CASSTPGDTQYF
clone size: .; J gene: TRBJ2-2; V gene: TRBV7-6; D gene: TRBD1; CDR3 DNA: TGTGCCAGCAGCTCGGGACAGGGGAACACCGGGGAGCTGTTTTTT; CDR3 protein: CASSSGQGNTGELFF
clone size: once; J gene: TRBJ2-1; V gene: TRBV6-1; D gene: TRBD2; CDR3 DNA: TGTGCCAGCAGTGAAACTAGCGGGGGCTACAATGAGCAGTTCTTC; CDR3 protein: CASSETSGGYNEQFF
clone size: .; J gene: TRBJ2-7; V gene: TRBV6-1; D gene: .; CDR3 DNA: TGTGCCAGCAGTGAAGCCCCCGCAGGCGAGCAGTACTTC; CDR3 protein: CASSEAPAGEQYF
clone size: .; J gene: TRBJ1-1; V gene: TRBV29-1; D gene: .; CDR3 DNA: TGCAGCGTGAGGTCCAGGGGCTACACTGAAGCTTTCTTT; CDR3 protein: CSVRSRGYTEAFF
clone size: .; J gene: TRBJ2-1; V gene: TRBV5-6; D gene: .; CDR3 DNA: TGTGCCAGCAGCCCCCGGGACTTACCAAATGAGCAGTTCTTC; CDR3 protein: CASSPRDLPNEQFF
clone size: few; J gene: TRBJ1-4; V gene: TRBV15; D gene: TRBD1; CDR3 DNA: TGTGCCACCAGCAGAGATAGGGGCACAGGGGATGAAAAACTGTTTTTT; CDR3 protein: CATSRDRGTGDEKLFF
clone size: .; J gene: TRBJ2-3; V gene: TRBV3-1/TRBV3-2; D gene: .; CDR3 DNA: TGTGCCAGCAGCCCGATGCCTAGCTCAGATACGCAGTATTTT; CDR3 protein: CASSPMPSSDTQYF
clone size: few; J gene: TRBJ2-4; V gene: TRBV14; D gene: .; CDR3 DNA: TGTGCCAGCAGCCAAGGGAGGGGCCTAGCCAAAAACATTCAGTACTTC; CDR3 protein: CASSQGRGLAKNIQYF
clone size: .; J gene: TRBJ1-5; V gene: TRBV2; D gene: TRBD1; CDR3 DNA: TGTGCCAGCAGTTCGACAGGGGCGAGCAATCAGCCCCAGCATTTT; CDR3 protein: CASSSTGASNQPQHF
clone size: .; J gene: TRBJ1-3; V gene: TRBV7-6; D gene: .; CDR3 DNA: TGTGCCAGCAGCTTAGCGCTAGGCTCTGGAAACACCATATATTTT; CDR3 protein: CASSLALGSGNTIYF
clone size: .; J gene: TRBJ1-5; V gene: TRBV18; D gene: .; CDR3 DNA: TGTGCCAGCTCACCAAGTCTAGGTTCCAATCAGCCCCAGCATTTT; CDR3 protein: CASSPSLGSNQPQHF
clone size: .; J gene: TRBJ1-1; V gene: TRBV7-3; D gene: TRBD1; CDR3 DNA: TGTGCCAGCAGCAGACAGGGGGACACTGAAGCTTTCTTT; CDR3 protein: CASSRQGDTEAFF
clone size: .; J gene: TRBJ1-5; V gene: TRBV6-1; D gene: TRBD1; CDR3 DNA: TGTGCCAGCAGTGAGGGCAGGGGGCTAACCGATAGCAATCAGCCCCAGCATTTT; CDR3 protein: CASSEGRGLTDSNQPQHF
clone size: .; J gene: TRBJ2-5; V gene: TRBV3-1/TRBV3-2; D gene: .; CDR3 DNA: TGTGCCAGCAGCCCTCCGCTAGCTCGAGAGACCCAGTACTTC; CDR3 protein: CASSPPLARETQYF
clone size: .; J gene: TRBJ1-6; V gene: TRBV6-5; D gene: .; CDR3 DNA: TGTGCCAGCAGTACAGGGCCAGGGAATTCACCCCTCCACTTT; CDR3 protein: CASSTGPGNSPLHF
clone size: .; J gene: TRBJ2-2; V gene: TRBV11-1; D gene: TRBD1; CDR3 DNA: TGTGCCAGCAGCCGGGACAGTAACACCGGGGAGCTGTTTTTT; CDR3 protein: CASSRDSNTGELFF
clone size: .; J gene: TRBJ1-4; V gene: TRBV27; D gene: TRBD1; CDR3 DNA: TGTGCCAGCAGTTCGGCGGGACAGGAAAATGAAAAACTGTTTTTT; CDR3 protein: CASSSAGQENEKLFF
clone size: .; J gene: TRBJ1-1; V gene: TRBV11-2; D gene: .; CDR3 DNA: TGTGCCAGCAGCTACGCTGGGCCGAACACTGAAGCTTTCTTT; CDR3 protein: CASSYAGPNTEAFF
clone size: .; J gene: TRBJ1-1; V gene: TRBV5-1; D gene: .; CDR3 DNA: TGCGCCAGCAGCTTGGAGGCGAACAGGGTCCCTGAAGCTTTCTTT; CDR3 protein: CASSLEANRVPEAFF
clone size: .; J gene: TRBJ1-1; V gene: TRBV6-6; D gene: .; CDR3 DNA: TGTGCCAGCACTTTTAACACTGAAGCTTTCTTT; CDR3 protein: CASTFNTEAFF
clone size: .; J gene: TRBJ1-1; V gene: TRBV18; D gene: TRBD1; CDR3 DNA: TGTGCCAGCTCGTTTGACAGGGCGAACACTGAAGCTTTCTTT; CDR3 protein: CASSFDRANTEAFF
clone size: few; J gene: TRBJ1-1; V gene: TRBV29-1; D gene: .; CDR3 DNA: TGCACCGCGCGACTAGGAAACACTGAAGCTTTCTTT; CDR3 protein: CTARLGNTEAFF
clone size: .; J gene: TRBJ2-7; V gene: TRBV7-8; D gene: TRBD2; CDR3 DNA: TGTGCCAGCAGCTTACGTTTAGCGGGGGGCTACGAGCAGTACTTC; CDR3 protein: CASSLRLAGGYEQYF
clone size: .; J gene: TRBJ2-7; V gene: TRBV5-1; D gene: .; CDR3 DNA: TGCGCCAGCAGCTTTGGTCGACAGGAAACCTACGAGCAGTACTTC; CDR3 protein: CASSFGRQETYEQYF
clone size: .; J gene: TRBJ2-7; V gene: TRBV5-1; D gene: .; CDR3 DNA: TGCGCCAGCAGCTTGGCCACAAGTTACGAGCAGTACTTC; CDR3 protein: CASSLATSYEQYF
clone size: .; J gene: TRBJ2-7; V gene: TRBV18; D gene: .; CDR3 DNA: TGTGCCAGCTCACCGTACAGGGTCCCCTACGAGCAGTACTTC; CDR3 protein: CASSPYRVPYEQYF
clone size: .; J gene: TRBJ1-2; V gene: TRBV4-1; D gene: .; CDR3 DNA: TGCGCCAGCAGCCAAGATCCAGGGACATTTGGCTACACCTTC; CDR3 protein: CASSQDPGTFGYTF
clone size: .; J gene: TRBJ1-6; V gene: TRBV9; D gene: TRBD1; CDR3 DNA: TGTGCCAGCAGTGGAACAGGGGGCTATAATTCACCCCTCCACTTT; CDR3 protein: CASSGTGGYNSPLHF
clone size: many; J gene: TRBJ2-3; V gene: TRBV5-4; D gene: .; CDR3 DNA: TGTGCCAGCAGCTTGGCATTAGCTCAGGGAGGAGCAGATACGCAGTATTTT; CDR3 protein: CASSLALAQGGADTQYF
clone size: .; J gene: TRBJ2-5; V gene: TRBV11-2; D gene: .; CDR3 DNA: TGTGCCAGCAGCTTGCCGGGTATAGAGACCCAGTACTTC; CDR3 protein: CASSLPGIETQYF
clone size: .; J gene: TRBJ1-5; V gene: TRBV6-5; D gene: .; CDR3 DNA: TGTGCCAGCAGTTACAACTCGAGGGAAACCCAGCATTTT; CDR3 protein: CASSYNSRETQHF
clone size: .; J gene: TRBJ2-1; V gene: TRBV5-1; D gene: .; CDR3 DNA: TGCGCCAGCAGCTTGGGGCTAGCCCAAACAGATGAGCAGTTCTTC; CDR3 protein: CASSLGLAQTDEQFF